This T cell receptor (beta chain) appears in the sequencing data of a study of shared clonotypes between healthy human individuals. About the research overall: CD4 naive cells filled three plates per donor, CD4 memory three, CD8 naive two and CD8 memory one. Study conclusions and caveats: Naive subsets typically showed greater estimated richness than memory subsets. All-four-donor shared clonotypes had higher generation probabilities than non-shared clonotypes did.

Generated by immunoSEQ multiplex PCR, the TCRdb table keeps only in-frame clones and is missing some. The table lists roughly 680,000 clones, over 60% of them singletons. CDR3 length: 11 amino acids. Germline values: CDR1 SGHTA, CDR2 FQGNSA. Trimming pared 5 bases from V and 11 bases from J, leaving 11 bases between. Of note for this clone: As yet, its antigen is unknown.

All donors were Caucasian adults living in Nashville, Tennessee. This chain links TRBV7-2 with TRBJ2-3; D is unresolved. The sequencing sample was made of memory CD4+ T cells sorted from blood. The subset here: CD45RA-negative fraction. The clonotype comes from a woman aged 30 to 39 in good health. CDR3: CASSPIVEQYF. DNA for the CDR3: TGTGCCAGCAGCCCGATCGTCGAGCAGTATTTT.